This T cell receptor (beta chain) was profiled in a study of beta chain features in type 1 diabetes. Study overall: Healthy donors resembled patients in age, gender and cell yields. Sorted cells examined across all samples numbered more than 100 million.

The isolated RNA, all of it, was reverse transcribed, so expressed TCRB transcripts were what got sequenced. Assay used: immunoSEQ multiplex PCR; TCRdb lists only in-frame clones, some missing. Among hundreds of thousands of clones listed, around a sixth were seen once. Losses at the gene ends were 3 bases for V and 7 bases for J; bases not matched to a gene: 6. The germline CDR1 and CDR2 sequences are LNHDA and SQIVND (reference sequence). The CDR3 extends over 15 amino acids. As regards this clone: Its specificity is unknown.

Regarding the study as a whole: Naive, central memory and Treg TCRB repertoires appeared more alike in patients than in healthy donors. Type 1 diabetes patients had VDJ junctions that carried fewer insertions and more deletions.

The TCR originated in a man aged 18 to 29 in good health. Sample: naive CD4+ T cells from blood. The V gene is TRBV19, the J gene TRBJ2-2; 9 positions agree with TRBD1. Written as DNA, the CDR3 is TGTGCCAGTAGTATTGTCGGGACAGGGATCGGGGAGCTGTTTTTT. Translated: CASSIVGTGIGELFF.